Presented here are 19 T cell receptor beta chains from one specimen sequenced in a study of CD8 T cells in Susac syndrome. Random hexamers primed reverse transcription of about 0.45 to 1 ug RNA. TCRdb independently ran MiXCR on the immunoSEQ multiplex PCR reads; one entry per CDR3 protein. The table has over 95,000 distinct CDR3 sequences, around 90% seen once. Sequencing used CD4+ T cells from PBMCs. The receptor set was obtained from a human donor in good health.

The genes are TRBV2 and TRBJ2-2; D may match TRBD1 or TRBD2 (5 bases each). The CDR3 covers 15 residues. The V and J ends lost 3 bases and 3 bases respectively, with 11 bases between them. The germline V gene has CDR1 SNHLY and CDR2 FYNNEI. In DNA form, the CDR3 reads TGTGCCAGCAGTGACCGGGACGGACACACCGGGGAGCTGTTTTTT. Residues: CASSDRDGHTGELFF.

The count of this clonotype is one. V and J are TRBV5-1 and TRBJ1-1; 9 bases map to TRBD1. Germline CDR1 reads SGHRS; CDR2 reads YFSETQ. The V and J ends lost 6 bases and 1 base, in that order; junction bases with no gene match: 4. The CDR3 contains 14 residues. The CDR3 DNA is TGCGCCAGCAAAAGGGACAGGGCGAACACTGAAGCTTTCTTT. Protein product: CASKRDRANTEAFF.

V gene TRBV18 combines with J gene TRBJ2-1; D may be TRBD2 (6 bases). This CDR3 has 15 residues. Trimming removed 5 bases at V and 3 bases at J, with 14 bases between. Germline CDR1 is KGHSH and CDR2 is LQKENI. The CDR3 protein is CASSEEAGFYNEQFF. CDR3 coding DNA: TGTGCCAGCTCAGAAGAAGCGGGTTTCTACAATGAGCAGTTCTTC.

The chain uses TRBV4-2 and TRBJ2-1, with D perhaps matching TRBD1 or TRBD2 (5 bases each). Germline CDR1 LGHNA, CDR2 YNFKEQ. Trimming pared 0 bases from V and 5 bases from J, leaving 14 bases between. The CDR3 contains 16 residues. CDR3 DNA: TGTGCCAGCAGCCAAGATTGGGGGAGTACGAACAATGAGCAGTTCTTC. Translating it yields CASSQDWGSTNNEQFF.

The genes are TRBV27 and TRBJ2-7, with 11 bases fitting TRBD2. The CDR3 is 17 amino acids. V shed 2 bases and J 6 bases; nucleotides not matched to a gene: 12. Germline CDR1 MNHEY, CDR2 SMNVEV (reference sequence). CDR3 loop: CASSLRPRTSGLLEQYF. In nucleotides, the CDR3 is TGTGCCAGCAGTTTACGTCCGCGGACTAGCGGGTTGCTCGAGCAGTACTTC.

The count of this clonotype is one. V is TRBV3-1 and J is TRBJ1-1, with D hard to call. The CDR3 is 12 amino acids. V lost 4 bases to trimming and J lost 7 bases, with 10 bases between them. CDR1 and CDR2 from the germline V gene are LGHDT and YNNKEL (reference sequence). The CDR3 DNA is TGTGCCAGCAGCCGAGAATCTAGTGAAGCTTTCTTT. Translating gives CASSRESSEAFF.

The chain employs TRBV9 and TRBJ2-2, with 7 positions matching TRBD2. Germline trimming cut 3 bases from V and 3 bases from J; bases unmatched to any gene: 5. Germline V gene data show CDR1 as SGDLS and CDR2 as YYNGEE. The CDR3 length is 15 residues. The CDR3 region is CASSASAGDTGELFF. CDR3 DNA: TGTGCCAGCAGCGCCTCCGCGGGAGACACCGGGGAGCTGTTTTTT.

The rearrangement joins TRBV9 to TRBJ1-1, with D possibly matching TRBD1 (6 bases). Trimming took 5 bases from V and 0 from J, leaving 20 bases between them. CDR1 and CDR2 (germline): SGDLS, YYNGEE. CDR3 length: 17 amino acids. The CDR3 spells CASSSLDRPVMNTEAFF. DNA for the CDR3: TGTGCCAGCAGTTCCCTCGACAGGCCCGTAATGAACACTGAAGCTTTCTTT.

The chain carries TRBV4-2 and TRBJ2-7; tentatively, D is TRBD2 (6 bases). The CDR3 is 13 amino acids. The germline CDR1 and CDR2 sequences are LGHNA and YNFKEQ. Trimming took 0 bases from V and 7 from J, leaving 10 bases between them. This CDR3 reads CASSQDQGREQYF. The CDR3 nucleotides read TGTGCCAGCAGCCAAGATCAAGGGAGGGAGCAGTACTTC.

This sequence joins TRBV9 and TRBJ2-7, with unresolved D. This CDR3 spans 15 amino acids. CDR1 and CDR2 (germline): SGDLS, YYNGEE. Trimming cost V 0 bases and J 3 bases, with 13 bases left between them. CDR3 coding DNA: TGTGCCAGCAGCGTAGACGGTACACCGAGCTACGAGCAGTACTTC. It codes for CASSVDGTPSYEQYF.

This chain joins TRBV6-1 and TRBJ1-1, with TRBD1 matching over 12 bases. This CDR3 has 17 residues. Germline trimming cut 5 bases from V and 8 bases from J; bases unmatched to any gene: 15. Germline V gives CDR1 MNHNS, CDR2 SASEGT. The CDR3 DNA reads TGTGCCAGCAGTCGAGCGCCGACGGGACAGGGGGCCAAGGAAGCTTTCTTT. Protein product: CASSRAPTGQGAKEAFF.

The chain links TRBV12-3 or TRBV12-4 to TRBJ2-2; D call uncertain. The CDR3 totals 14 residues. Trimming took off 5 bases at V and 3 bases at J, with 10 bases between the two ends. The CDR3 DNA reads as TGTGCCAGCAGTCCCCCGGAAGACACCGGGGAGCTGTTTTTT. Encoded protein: CASSPPEDTGELFF.

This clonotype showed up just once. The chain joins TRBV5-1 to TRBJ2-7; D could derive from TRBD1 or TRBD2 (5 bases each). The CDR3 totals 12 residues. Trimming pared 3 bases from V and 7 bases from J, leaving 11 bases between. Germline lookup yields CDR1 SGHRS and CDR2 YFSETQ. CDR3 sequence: CASSWDGREQYF. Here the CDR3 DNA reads TGCGCCAGCAGCTGGGACGGCCGGGAGCAGTACTTC.

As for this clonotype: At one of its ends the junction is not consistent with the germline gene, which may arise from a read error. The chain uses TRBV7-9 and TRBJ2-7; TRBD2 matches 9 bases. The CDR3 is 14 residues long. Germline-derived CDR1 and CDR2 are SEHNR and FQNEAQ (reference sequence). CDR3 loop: CASSLAGTAYEQYF. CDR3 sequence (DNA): TGTGCCAGCAGCCTAGCGGGGACCGCCTACGAGCAGTACTTC.

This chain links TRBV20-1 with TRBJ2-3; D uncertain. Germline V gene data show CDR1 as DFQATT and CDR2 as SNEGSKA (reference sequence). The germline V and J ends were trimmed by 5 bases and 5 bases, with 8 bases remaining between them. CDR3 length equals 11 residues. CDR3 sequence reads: CSAGVGDTQYF. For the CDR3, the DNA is TGCAGTGCTGGGGTAGGAGATACGCAGTATTTT.

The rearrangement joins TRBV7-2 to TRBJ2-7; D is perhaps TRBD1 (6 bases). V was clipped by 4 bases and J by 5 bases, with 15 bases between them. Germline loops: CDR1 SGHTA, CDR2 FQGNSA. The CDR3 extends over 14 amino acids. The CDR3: CASSSTRGLDEQYF. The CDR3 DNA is TGTGCCAGCAGCTCGACCAGGGGTTTGGACGAGCAGTACTTC.

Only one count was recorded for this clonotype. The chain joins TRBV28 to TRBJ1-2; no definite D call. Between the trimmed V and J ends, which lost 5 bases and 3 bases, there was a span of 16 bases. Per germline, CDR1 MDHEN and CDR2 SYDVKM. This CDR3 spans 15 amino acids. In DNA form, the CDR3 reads TGTGCCAGCAGTACCCCGGGAAGGGAGTACTATGGCTACACCTTC. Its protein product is CASSTPGREYYGYTF.

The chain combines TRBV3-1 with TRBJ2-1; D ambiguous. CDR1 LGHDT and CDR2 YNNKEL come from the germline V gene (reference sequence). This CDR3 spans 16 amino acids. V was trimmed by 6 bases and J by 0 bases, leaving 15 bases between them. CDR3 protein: CASSPTQILSYNEQFF. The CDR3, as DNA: TGTGCCAGCAGTCCTACGCAAATCCTCTCCTACAATGAGCAGTTCTTC.

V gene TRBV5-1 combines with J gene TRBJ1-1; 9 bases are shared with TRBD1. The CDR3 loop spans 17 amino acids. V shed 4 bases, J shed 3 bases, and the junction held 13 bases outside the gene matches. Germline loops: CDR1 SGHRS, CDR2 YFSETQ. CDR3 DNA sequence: TGCGCCAGCAGCCCTGGAGACAGGGGGGCAGCGGACACTGAAGCTTTCTTT. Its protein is CASSPGDRGAADTEAFF.